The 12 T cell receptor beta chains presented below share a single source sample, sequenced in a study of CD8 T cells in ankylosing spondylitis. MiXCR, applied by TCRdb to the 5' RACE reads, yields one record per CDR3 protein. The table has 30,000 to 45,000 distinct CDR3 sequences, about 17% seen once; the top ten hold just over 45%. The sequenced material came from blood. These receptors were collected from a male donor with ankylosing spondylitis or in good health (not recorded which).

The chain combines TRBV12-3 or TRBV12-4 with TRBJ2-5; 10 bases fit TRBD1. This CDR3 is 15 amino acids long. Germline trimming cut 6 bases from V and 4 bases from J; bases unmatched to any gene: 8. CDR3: CASSPTGGGSETQYF. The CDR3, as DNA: TGTGCCAGCAGCCCGACAGGGGGCGGTTCAGAGACCCAGTACTTC.

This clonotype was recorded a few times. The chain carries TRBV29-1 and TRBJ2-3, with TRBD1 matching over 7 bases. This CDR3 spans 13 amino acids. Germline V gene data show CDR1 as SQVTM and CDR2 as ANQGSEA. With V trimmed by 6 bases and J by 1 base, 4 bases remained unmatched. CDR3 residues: CSVRQGGTDTQYF. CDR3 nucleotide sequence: TGCAGCGTCAGACAGGGAGGCACAGATACGCAGTATTTT.

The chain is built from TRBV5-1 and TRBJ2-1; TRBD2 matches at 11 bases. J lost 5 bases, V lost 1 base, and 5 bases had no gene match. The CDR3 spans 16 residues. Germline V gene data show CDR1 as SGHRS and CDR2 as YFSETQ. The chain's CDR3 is CASSLRLAGGNNEQFF. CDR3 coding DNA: TGCGCCAGCAGCTTGCGTCTAGCGGGGGGTAACAATGAGCAGTTCTTC.

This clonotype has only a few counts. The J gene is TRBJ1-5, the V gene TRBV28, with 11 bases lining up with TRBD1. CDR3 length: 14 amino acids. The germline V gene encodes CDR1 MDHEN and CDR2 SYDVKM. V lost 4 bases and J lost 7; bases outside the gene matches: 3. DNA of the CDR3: TGTGCCAGCAGTTCGGGACAGGGGGACCAGCCCCAGCATTTT. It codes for CASSSGQGDQPQHF.

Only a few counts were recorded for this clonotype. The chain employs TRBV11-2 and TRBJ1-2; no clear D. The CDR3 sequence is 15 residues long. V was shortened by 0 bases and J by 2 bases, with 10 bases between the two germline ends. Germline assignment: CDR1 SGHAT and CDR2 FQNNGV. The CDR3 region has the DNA TGTGCCAGCAGCTTAGATCAAGGGCTAAACTATGGCTACACCTTC. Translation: CASSLDQGLNYGYTF.

The CDR3 DNA sequence: TGCGCCAGCAGCTTGGATGGGGGATACACCGGGGAGCTGTTTTTT. Translated, it gives CASSLDGGYTGELFF. This chain joins TRBV5-1 and TRBJ2-2; either TRBD1 or TRBD2 may fit D (5 bases each). The germline gives CDR1 SGHRS, CDR2 YFSETQ. The CDR3 is 15 amino acids. The ends were cut back, 0 bases at V and 3 bases at J, with 9 bases in the middle.

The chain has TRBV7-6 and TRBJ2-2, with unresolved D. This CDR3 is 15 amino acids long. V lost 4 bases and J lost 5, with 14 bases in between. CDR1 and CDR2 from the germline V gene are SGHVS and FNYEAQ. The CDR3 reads CASSSYLVVTGELFF. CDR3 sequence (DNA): TGTGCCAGCAGCTCGTATCTAGTGGTGACCGGGGAGCTGTTTTTT.

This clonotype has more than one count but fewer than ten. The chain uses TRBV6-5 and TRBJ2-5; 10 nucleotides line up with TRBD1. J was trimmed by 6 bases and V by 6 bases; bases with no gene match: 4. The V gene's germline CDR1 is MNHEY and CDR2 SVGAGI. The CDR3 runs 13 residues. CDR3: CASRDRGLQTQYF. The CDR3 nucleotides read TGTGCCAGCAGAGACAGGGGGCTTCAGACCCAGTACTTC.

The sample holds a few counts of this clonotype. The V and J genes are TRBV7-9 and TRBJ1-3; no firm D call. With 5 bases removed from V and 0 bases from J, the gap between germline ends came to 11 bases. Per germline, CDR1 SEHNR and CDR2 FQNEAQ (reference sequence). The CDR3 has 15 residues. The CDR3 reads CASSTKRISGNTIYF. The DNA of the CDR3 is TGTGCCAGCAGCACTAAGCGGATCTCTGGAAACACCATATATTTT.

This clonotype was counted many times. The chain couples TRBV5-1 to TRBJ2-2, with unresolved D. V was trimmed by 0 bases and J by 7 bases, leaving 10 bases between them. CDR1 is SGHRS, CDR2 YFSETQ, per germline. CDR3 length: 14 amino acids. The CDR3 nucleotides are TGCGCCAGCAGCTTGGCGGTAACCATCGGGGAGCTGTTTTTT. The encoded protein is CASSLAVTIGELFF.

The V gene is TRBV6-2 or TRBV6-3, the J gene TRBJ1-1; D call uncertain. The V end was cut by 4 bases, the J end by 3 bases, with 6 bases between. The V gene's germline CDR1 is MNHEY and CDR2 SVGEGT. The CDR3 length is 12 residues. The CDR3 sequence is CASSFRDTEAFF. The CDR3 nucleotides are TGTGCCAGCAGTTTTCGGGACACTGAAGCTTTCTTT.

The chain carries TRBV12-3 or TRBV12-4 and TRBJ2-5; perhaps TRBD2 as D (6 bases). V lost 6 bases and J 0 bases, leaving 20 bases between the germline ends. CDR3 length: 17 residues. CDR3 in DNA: TGTGCCAGCAGCTTGACTTTTGGCGGGACCTACCAAGAGACCCAGTACTTC. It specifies CASSLTFGGTYQETQYF.